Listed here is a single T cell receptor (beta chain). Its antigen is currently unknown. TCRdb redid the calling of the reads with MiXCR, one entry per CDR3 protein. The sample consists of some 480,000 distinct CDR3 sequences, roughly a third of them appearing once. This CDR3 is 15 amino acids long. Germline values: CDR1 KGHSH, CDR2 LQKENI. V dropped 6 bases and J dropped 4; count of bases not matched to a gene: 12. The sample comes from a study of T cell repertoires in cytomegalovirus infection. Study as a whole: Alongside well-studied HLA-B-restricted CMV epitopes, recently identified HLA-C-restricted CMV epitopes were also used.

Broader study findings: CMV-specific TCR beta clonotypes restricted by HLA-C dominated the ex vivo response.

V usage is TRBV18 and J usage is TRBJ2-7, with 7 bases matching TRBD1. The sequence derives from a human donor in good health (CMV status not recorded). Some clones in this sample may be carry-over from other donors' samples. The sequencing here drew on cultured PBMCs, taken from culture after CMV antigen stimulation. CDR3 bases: TGTGCCAGCTCTCCTCCGGCGAGGGGACAGTACGAGCAGTACTTC. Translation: CASSPPARGQYEQYF.